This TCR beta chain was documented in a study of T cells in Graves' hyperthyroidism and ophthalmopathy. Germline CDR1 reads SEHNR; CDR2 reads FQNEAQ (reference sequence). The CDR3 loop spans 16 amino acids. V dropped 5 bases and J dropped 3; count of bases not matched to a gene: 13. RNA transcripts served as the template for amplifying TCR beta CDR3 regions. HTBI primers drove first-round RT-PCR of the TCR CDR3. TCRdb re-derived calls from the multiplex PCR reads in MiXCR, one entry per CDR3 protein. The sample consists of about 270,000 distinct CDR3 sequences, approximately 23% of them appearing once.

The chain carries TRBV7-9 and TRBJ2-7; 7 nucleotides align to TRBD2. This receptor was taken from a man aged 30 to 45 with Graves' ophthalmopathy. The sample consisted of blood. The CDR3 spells CASSTTRERVLYEQYF. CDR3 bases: TGTGCCAGCAGCACCACGCGGGAGCGGGTACTCTACGAGCAGTACTTC.